This T cell receptor beta chain comes out of a study of cytotoxic CD8 clonotypes in ibrutinib-treated CLL. Study-wide findings and caveats: The clonality rise at ibrutinib response reflected private clonotype expansion. Clonality at baseline surpassed age-matched healthy donors and tracked circulating CD8+ T-cell counts.

Deep sequencing aimed at 1 in 200,000 to 1 in 1 million T cells' resolution. This table comes from immunoSEQ multiplex PCR, and its TCRdb copy is limited to in-frame clones, with some not included. Among over 200,000 clones listed, roughly three quarters were seen once. As for this clone: Antigen specificity is unknown.

About 2 micrograms of genomic DNA, which was extracted from cryopreserved PBMCs, served as the material used for the TCR beta libraries. The receptor was derived from a human donor with chronic lymphocytic leukemia. Material: PBMCs, obtained after 12 months of ibrutinib treatment.

The CDR3 is CASSRSLAYEQYF. DNA of the CDR3: TGCGCCAGCAGCCGGAGTTTAGCCTACGAGCAGTACTTC. The chain has TRBV4-3 and TRBJ2-7; D call uncertain. Trimming shortened V by 4 bases and J by 2 bases, and 9 bases separated the two germline ends. The CDR3 sequence is 13 residues long. Germline V gene sequence: CDR1 LGHNA, CDR2 YSLEER.